These 21 T cell receptor beta chains originate from one sample sequenced in a study of response to subunit inactivated influenza vaccine. TCRdb used MiXCR to reprocess the RT-PCR reads, holding one entry per CDR3 protein. This sample has roughly 160,000 distinct CDR3 sequences; 11% occur once, and the top ten carry roughly 12%. Sequencing used non-naive T cells sorted from PBMCs, obtained about 40 days after vaccination. The receptors come from a man in his fifties or sixties who received an inactivated influenza vaccine.

This clonotype was observed at least ten times. J is TRBJ2-7 and V is TRBV28; a weak D match, TRBD1 (6 bases). CDR3 length equals 13 residues. Trimming shortened V by 7 bases and J by 2 bases, and 12 bases separated the two germline ends. Germline V gene sequence: CDR1 MDHEN, CDR2 SYDVKM. Written as DNA, the CDR3 is TGTGCCAGCAAGATAGGGGGAGCCTACGAGCAGTACTTC. Amino acid sequence: CASKIGGAYEQYF.

This clonotype was seen more than once but under ten times. The chain has TRBV30 and TRBJ1-6; D gene unclear. The germline V gene encodes CDR1 GTSNPN and CDR2 SVGIG (reference sequence). The CDR3 covers 13 residues. V lost 3 bases and J lost 9, with 12 bases in between. CDR3 sequence reads: CAWSIGFGSPLHF. In DNA, the CDR3 is TGTGCCTGGAGCATTGGGTTTGGTTCACCCCTCCACTTT.

This clonotype was seen a few times. The J gene is TRBJ1-3, the V gene TRBV3-1; D gene unclear. Trimming took 1 base from V and 0 from J, leaving 4 bases between them. This CDR3 spans 14 amino acids. Germline CDR1 reads LGHDT; CDR2 reads YNNKEL (reference sequence). The CDR3 nucleotides read TGTGCCAGCAGCCAAGCGGCCTCTGGAAACACCATATATTTT. This translates into CASSQAASGNTIYF.

CDR3: CSARGQTGNFEAFF. The DNA for the CDR3 is TGCAGTGCTAGAGGTCAGACAGGGAACTTTGAAGCTTTCTTT. V gene TRBV20-1 combines with J gene TRBJ1-1; 7 bases fit TRBD1. The CDR3 is 14 amino acids. Germline-derived CDR1 and CDR2 are DFQATT and SNEGSKA (reference sequence). V shed 1 base, J shed 7 bases, and the junction held 9 bases outside the gene matches.

There are a few counts of this clonotype. The CDR3 spells CASSYSGVPSYEQYF. The CDR3 region has the DNA TGTGCCAGCAGTTATAGCGGGGTTCCCTCCTACGAGCAGTACTTC. The V call is TRBV2, the J call TRBJ2-7, with TRBD2 matching 8 bases. The germline V gene has CDR1 SNHLY and CDR2 FYNNEI. The CDR3 runs 15 residues. The V and J ends lost 5 bases and 0 bases, in that order; junction bases with no gene match: 6.

The rearrangement joins TRBV2 to TRBJ1-1; D is uncertain. V was shortened by 9 bases and J by 1 base, with 15 bases between the two germline ends. Germline V gives CDR1 SNHLY, CDR2 FYNNEI. CDR3 length: 14 amino acids. This chain's CDR3 is CASKREIPNTEAFF. The DNA for the CDR3 is TGTGCCAGTAAACGAGAAATACCGAACACTGAAGCTTTCTTT.

The gene calls are TRBV15 and TRBJ2-1; 12 nucleotides align to TRBD1. The germline CDR1 and CDR2 sequences are LNHNV and YYDKDF (reference sequence). CDR3 length: 17 residues. J gave up 7 bases and V 3 bases, and 10 bases lay outside the gene matches. The CDR3 DNA follows: TGTGCCACCAGCAGGTCCCTCGGGACAGGGGGCTTTAATGAGCAGTTCTTC. Translation gives CATSRSLGTGGFNEQFF.

V gene TRBV5-6 combines with J gene TRBJ2-4; TRBD1 aligns across 8 bases. The CDR3 contains 16 residues. Per germline, CDR1 SGHDT and CDR2 YYEEEE. The V and J ends lost 0 bases and 2 bases, in that order; junction bases with no gene match: 4. CDR3 protein: CASSLVRQGTKNIQYF. CDR3 bases: TGTGCCAGCAGCTTGGTTCGACAGGGGACCAAAAACATTCAGTACTTC.

This chain links TRBV15 with TRBJ2-7, with TRBD1 as a possible D gene (6 bases). Trimming removed 0 bases at V and 5 bases at J, with 8 bases between. Germline V lookup: CDR1 LNHNV, CDR2 YYDKDF (reference sequence). The CDR3 runs 13 residues. The CDR3 loop is CATSRDRGHEQYF. In nucleotides, the CDR3 is TGTGCCACCAGCAGAGACAGGGGCCACGAGCAGTACTTC.

This clonotype was counted only a few times. The chain carries TRBV27 and TRBJ2-5; 7 positions match TRBD1. The J segment lost 5 bases and the V segment lost 5 bases, leaving 8 bases of the junction unmatched. Germline V gives CDR1 MNHEY, CDR2 SMNVEV (reference sequence). The CDR3 extends over 14 amino acids. CDR3 nucleotides: TGTGCCAGCAGTGCCAAAGGGGGCGGGGAGACCCAGTACTTC. Protein product: CASSAKGGGETQYF.

This clonotype showed up many times. The genes are TRBV24-1 and TRBJ2-1; D gene ambiguous. This CDR3 spans 14 amino acids. The germline V gene has CDR1 KGHDR and CDR2 SFDVKD. The V end lost 10 bases, the J end lost 9 bases, and 21 bases lay between the germline ends. This chain's CDR3 is CATGTGPPRGEQFF. The CDR3 DNA sequence: TGTGCCACAGGAACCGGGCCGCCGAGAGGTGAGCAGTTCTTC.

Ten or more counts support this clonotype. The chain is built from TRBV9 and TRBJ2-2, with D possibly TRBD2 on 5 matching bases. The CDR3 runs 20 residues. With 2 bases removed from V and 2 bases from J, the gap between germline ends came to 25 bases. Germline V gene sequence: CDR1 SGDLS, CDR2 YYNGEE. CDR3 in amino acids: CASSVGPPQRIRTNTGELFF. The CDR3 bases are TGTGCCAGCAGCGTGGGTCCCCCTCAGAGAATACGGACTAACACCGGGGAGCTGTTTTTT.

The V and J genes are TRBV10-3 and TRBJ2-7; either TRBD1 or TRBD2 may supply D (5 bases each). The V and J ends lost 2 bases and 2 bases respectively, with 19 bases between them. CDR1 is ENHRY and CDR2 is SYGVKD in the germline V gene. The CDR3 consists of 17 residues. CDR3 in DNA: TGTGCCATCAGTGAGCCGCCCGGGGCCAGGACAACCTACGAGCAGTACTTC. Translating gives CAISEPPGARTTYEQYF.

This clonotype has a count of ten or more. The chain links TRBV6-4 to TRBJ2-3; 8 nucleotides align to TRBD2. The V and J ends lost 6 bases and 4 bases, in that order; junction bases with no gene match: 9. This CDR3 has 15 residues. Germline CDR1 is MRHNA and CDR2 is SNTAGT. The CDR3 reads CASSLTGGKSDTQYF. For the CDR3, the DNA is TGTGCCAGCAGCCTAACGGGAGGGAAGTCAGATACGCAGTATTTT.

The chain combines TRBV2 with TRBJ2-1; possible D gene TRBD2, 7 bases. The V and J ends lost 6 bases and 7 bases respectively, with 10 bases between them. Germline V gene sequence: CDR1 SNHLY, CDR2 FYNNEI. The CDR3 consists of 12 residues. The CDR3 DNA reads TGTGCCAGCAGGGGGAGGGGGAATGAGCAGTTCTTC. Protein product: CASRGRGNEQFF.

The chain is built from TRBV24-1 and TRBJ2-2; D gene uncertain. The CDR3 length is 12 residues. V shed 4 bases and J shed 1 base, with 0 bases lying between them. Germline V lookup: CDR1 KGHDR, CDR2 SFDVKD. The CDR3 DNA reads TGTGCCACCAGTGAGAACACCGGGGAGCTGTTTTTT. It yields the protein CATSENTGELFF.

This clonotype was seen ten or more times. This chain joins TRBV9 and TRBJ2-3, with a possible D match to TRBD1 (5 bases). The CDR3 loop spans 13 amino acids. The germline CDR1 and CDR2 sequences are SGDLS and YYNGEE. V lost 2 bases to trimming and J lost 4 bases, with 8 bases between them. The CDR3 DNA reads as TGTGCCAGCAGCGTCTTGACAGCAGATACGCAGTATTTT. Protein sequence: CASSVLTADTQYF.

Points on this clonotype: Possible read error: a much larger clone is one base away. The chain couples TRBV29-1 to TRBJ2-3; 8 positions match TRBD2. From germline, CDR1 is SQVTM and CDR2 ANQGSEA. Trimming cost V 3 bases and J 5 bases; bases outside gene matches: 10. The length of the CDR3 is 15 residues. CDR3 amino acids: CSVDLAGGGEDTQYF. CDR3 DNA: TGCAGCGTTGATCTTGCGGGGGGTGGTGAAGATACGCAGTATTTT.

The rearrangement joins TRBV28 to TRBJ1-1, with 10 bases matching TRBD1. The trim removed 0 bases at V and 10 bases at J, leaving 2 bases unmatched. Germline V gene data show CDR1 as MDHEN and CDR2 as SYDVKM. CDR3 size: 13 residues. CDR3 DNA: TGTGCCAGCAGTTTATGGGACAGGGGGATAGCTTTCTTT. The encoded protein is CASSLWDRGIAFF.

This clonotype was picked up a small number of times. The chain joins TRBV29-1 to TRBJ1-1; no definite D call. Looked up from germline, CDR1 is SQVTM and CDR2 is ANQGSEA. The length of the CDR3 is 11 residues. Trimming cost V 7 bases and J 3 bases, with 9 bases left between them. The CDR3 region is CSAGLDTEAFF. DNA of the CDR3: TGCAGCGCTGGACTAGACACTGAAGCTTTCTTT. Supplemented by reference TRBV29-1 and TRBJ1-1, the full variable domain reads SAVISQKPSRDICQRGTSLTIQCQVDSQVTMMFWYRQQPGQSLTLIATANQGSEATYESGFVIDKFPISRPNLTFSTLTVSNMSPEDSSIYLCSAGLDTEAFFGQGTRLTVV.

This chain uses TRBV11-2 with TRBJ1-2; possibly TRBD1 for D (5 bases). The V gene lost 4 bases and the J gene lost 8 bases, with 17 bases spanning the gap. This CDR3 has 14 amino acids. From germline, CDR1 is SGHAT and CDR2 FQNNGV. The CDR3 DNA is TGTGCCAGCAGCTACGGGGCCGGATCTTGGGGCTACACCTTC. Translation: CASSYGAGSWGYTF.